The 26 T cell receptor beta chains presented below share a single source sample, sequenced in a study of blood T cell repertoires in COVID-19. Sequencing was performed with immunoSEQ multiplex PCR; in TCRdb, only in-frame clones are kept and a portion is missing. The sample consists of 200,000 to 250,000 clones, almost 85% of them appearing once. The sequenced sample consisted of peripheral blood. The receptors stem from a woman aged 35 to 49 with acute or convalescent COVID-19.

The genes are TRBV19 and TRBJ2-5, with TRBD1 matching 8 bases. This CDR3 comprises 15 residues. Germline values: CDR1 LNHDA, CDR2 SQIVND (reference sequence). With V trimmed by 7 bases and J by 4 bases, 11 bases remained unmatched. CDR3 amino acids: CASTAGGQVGETQYF. The CDR3 DNA is TGTGCCAGTACCGCAGGGGGACAGGTAGGAGAGACCCAGTACTTC. The full variable domain, with the rest looked up from reference TRBV19 and TRBJ2-5, is DGGITQSPKYLFRKEGQNVTLSCEQNLNHDAMYWYRQDPGQGLRLIYYSQIVNDFQKGDIAEGYSVSREKKESFPLTVTSAQKNPTAFYLCASTAGGQVGETQYFGPGTRLLVL.

The V and J genes are TRBV6-1 and TRBJ2-7; D may be TRBD1 (6 bases). The V end was cut by 2 bases, the J end by 4 bases, with 9 bases between. CDR1 and CDR2 (germline): MNHNS, SASEGT. The CDR3 extends over 13 amino acids. The DNA of the CDR3 is TGTGCCAGCAGTGAAACAGGGTTGTACGAGCAGTACTTC. Translating it yields CASSETGLYEQYF.

This chain connects TRBV9 to TRBJ2-1; tentatively, D is TRBD2 (6 bases). Trimming pared 4 bases from V and 1 base from J, leaving 18 bases between. Germline V gives CDR1 SGDLS, CDR2 YYNGEE. There are 17 residues in the CDR3. CDR3 in DNA: TGTGCCAGCAGCAACCCTCGGCGGGAAGGGTCCTACAATGAGCAGTTCTTC. The encoded protein is CASSNPRREGSYNEQFF. Looking up the rest from reference TRBV9 and TRBJ2-1 gives the full variable domain: DSGVTQTPKHLITATGQRVTLRCSPRSGDLSVYWYQQSLDQGLQFLIQYYNGEERAKGNILERFSAQQFPDLHSELNLSSLELGDSALYFCASSNPRREGSYNEQFFGPGTRLTVL.

The J gene is TRBJ1-1, the V gene TRBV30, with 7 bases fitting TRBD1. Germline trimming cut 3 bases from V and 2 bases from J; bases unmatched to any gene: 6. Germline CDR1 reads GTSNPN; CDR2 reads SVGIG (reference sequence). The CDR3 spans 14 residues. The CDR3 reads CAWRRDRANTEAFF. CDR3 nucleotide sequence: TGTGCCTGGAGGAGGGACAGAGCTAACACTGAAGCTTTCTTT.

In its sample, this clone was seen once. This chain links TRBV6-6 with TRBJ2-7; D unclear. This CDR3 contains 13 residues. Trimming shortened V by 3 bases and J by 1 base, and 7 bases separated the two germline ends. In germline, CDR1 is MNHNY, CDR2 SVGAGI (reference sequence). Written as DNA, the CDR3 is TGTGCCAGCAGTTATTTACAGTCCTACGAGCAGTACTTC. Residues: CASSYLQSYEQYF.

In this sample, this clone turned up a few times. This chain links TRBV14 with TRBJ2-3; D may be TRBD1 (6 bases). CDR1 is SGHDN, CDR2 FVKESK, per germline. This CDR3 comprises 16 residues. Trimming took 1 base from V and 3 from J, leaving 14 bases between them. CDR3 nucleotide sequence: TGTGCCAGCAGCCAAGTTGGGGGCGGTTTTACAGATACGCAGTATTTT. It encodes CASSQVGGGFTDTQYF.

Here the CDR3 DNA reads TGTGCCAGCAGCGGGGGGCTTGATGGCTACACCTTC. It translates to CASSGGLDGYTF. The chain combines TRBV6-6 with TRBJ1-2, with D maybe TRBD1 (6 bases). In germline, CDR1 is MNHNY, CDR2 SVGAGI (reference sequence). Trimming stripped 6 bases from V and 6 bases from J, with 11 bases between. The CDR3 is 12 residues long.

The gene calls are TRBV12-5 and TRBJ2-1, with D possibly TRBD1 on 6 matching bases. This CDR3 contains 12 residues. Germline loops: CDR1 LGHNT, CDR2 FRNRAP. The CDR3, as DNA: TGTCATCACAGGGACTCCTACAATGAGCAGTTCTTC. This codes for CHHRDSYNEQFF.

The chain couples TRBV19 to TRBJ2-3; TRBD2 aligns across 11 bases. Losses at the gene ends were 4 bases for V and 3 bases for J; bases not matched to a gene: 6. Germline CDR1 LNHDA, CDR2 SQIVND (reference sequence). The CDR3 covers 16 residues. CDR3 residues: CASSTLAGGPTDTQYF. In DNA, the CDR3 is TGTGCCAGTAGTACTTTAGCGGGGGGGCCAACAGATACGCAGTATTTT.

J is TRBJ1-1 and V is TRBV3-1 (or the pseudogene TRBV3-2); D is unclear. The CDR3 length is 15 residues. V was pared by 1 base and J by 4 bases, with 13 bases between. Germline CDR1 and CDR2: LGHDT and YNNKEL (reference sequence). The CDR3 nucleotides read TGTGCCAGCAGCCAAGGTTGGGGAGGGAGCACTGAAGCTTTCTTT. Translating gives CASSQGWGGSTEAFF.

J is TRBJ2-1 and V is TRBV29-1; D is ambiguous. The CDR3 has 10 residues. Trimming removed 4 bases at V and 8 bases at J, with 6 bases between. CDR1 and CDR2 (germline): SQVTM, ANQGSEA. DNA for the CDR3: TGCAGCGTTGCCCATCATGAGCAGTTCTTC. Amino acid sequence: CSVAHHEQFF.

J is TRBJ2-1 and V is TRBV27; TRBD1 agrees at 8 bases. Germline CDR1 reads MNHEY; CDR2 reads SMNVEV (reference sequence). J lost 8 bases, V lost 5 bases, and 5 bases had no gene match. The CDR3 runs to 13 residues. CDR3 amino acids: CASSPRGQYEQFF. CDR3 in DNA: TGTGCCAGCAGTCCCAGGGGGCAGTATGAGCAGTTCTTC.

This clone was seen a single time. The rearrangement joins TRBV7-6 to TRBJ2-7; 8 bases line up with TRBD1. Trimming took 3 bases from V and 6 from J; bases not matched to a gene: 7. The CDR3 spans 14 residues. The germline V gene has CDR1 SGHVS and CDR2 FNYEAQ. The CDR3 reads CASSFTGTGREQYF. The CDR3 DNA sequence: TGTGCCAGCAGCTTCACCGGGACAGGTCGCGAGCAGTACTTC.

The table lists this clone with a count of one. CDR3 DNA sequence: TGTGCCATCAGTGACGGGGGTACGCAGTATTTT. This translates into CAISDGGTQYF. This rearrangement joins TRBV10-3 to TRBJ2-3; possible D gene TRBD2, 6 bases. The germline CDR1 and CDR2 sequences are ENHRY and SYGVKD. This CDR3 has 11 amino acids. Trimming pared 3 bases from V and 8 bases from J, leaving 6 bases between.

CDR3 sequence (DNA): TGTGCCAGCAGCTCCACTTCTAGACCCCAAGAGACCCAGTACTTC. This sequence encodes CASSSTSRPQETQYF. The chain uses TRBV7-9 and TRBJ2-5; D is ambiguous. The CDR3 is 15 amino acids. V lost 4 bases and J lost 1, with 13 bases in between. Germline CDR1 SEHNR, CDR2 FQNEAQ (reference sequence).

The V gene is TRBV4-1, the J gene TRBJ2-3; 10 positions agree with TRBD2. Germline CDR1 reads MGHRA; CDR2 reads YSYEKL. V dropped 0 bases and J dropped 5; count of bases not matched to a gene: 11. The CDR3 sequence is 18 residues long. CDR3 residues: CASSQEKEAGGRRDTQYF. CDR3 DNA sequence: TGCGCCAGCAGCCAAGAAAAGGAAGCGGGGGGGAGGAGAGATACGCAGTATTTT.

In its sample, this clone was seen once. The chain combines TRBV6-6 with TRBJ1-3, with D perhaps TRBD1 (5 bases). This CDR3 spans 14 amino acids. Trimming stripped 6 bases from V and 0 bases from J, with 9 bases between. CDR1 and CDR2 (germline): MNHNY, SVGAGI (reference sequence). CDR3 DNA sequence: TGTGCCAGCAGCCCAGGGTTCTCTGGAAACACCATATATTTT. Amino acids: CASSPGFSGNTIYF.

The chain's CDR3 is CAWSRGWGEKLFF. DNA of the CDR3: TGTGCCTGGAGCAGGGGGTGGGGTGAAAAACTGTTTTTT. The gene calls are TRBV30 and TRBJ1-4, with 7 nucleotides matching TRBD1. Germline CDR1 is GTSNPN and CDR2 is SVGIG (reference sequence). This CDR3 has 13 residues. With 3 bases clipped from V and 7 bases from J, the junction kept 5 bases outside the gene matches.

This chain links TRBV4-1 with TRBJ2-3; 7 bases are shared with TRBD2. Germline CDR1 is MGHRA and CDR2 is YSYEKL. This CDR3 region has 15 residues. Trimming cost V 2 bases and J 5 bases; bases outside gene matches: 7. Here the CDR3 DNA reads TGCGCCAGCAGCCAATCGGGCGGGGAGGGAGATACGCAGTATTTT. Translated: CASSQSGGEGDTQYF.

This clone was found a few times. This chain joins TRBV12-5 and TRBJ2-3, with D possibly being TRBD2 (5 bases). Germline V CDR1 and CDR2: LGHNT, FRNRAP. Trimming shortened V by 4 bases and J by 3 bases, and 20 bases separated the two germline ends. This CDR3 contains 17 residues. This chain's CDR3 is CASGYWRVLLSTDTQYF. The CDR3, as DNA: TGTGCTAGTGGTTACTGGCGGGTTTTACTCTCTACAGATACGCAGTATTTT. Supplemented by reference TRBV12-5 and TRBJ2-3, the full variable domain reads DARVTQTPRHKVTEMGQEVTMRCQPILGHNTVFWYRQTMMQGLELLAYFRNRAPLDDSGMPKDRFSAEMPDATLATLKIQPSEPRDSAVYFCASGYWRVLLSTDTQYFGPGTRLTVL.

This clone has only a few counts. CDR3 in DNA: TGTGCCAGCAGCCGACTAGCGGGAGGGACTAACACCGGGGAGCTGTTTTTT. Translated, it gives CASSRLAGGTNTGELFF. The chain recombines TRBV7-7 with TRBJ2-2; 14 nucleotides agree with TRBD2. The CDR3 consists of 17 residues. V gave up 5 bases and J gave up 2 bases; unmatched junction bases: 4. In germline, CDR1 is SSHAT, CDR2 FNYEAQ (reference sequence).

The CDR3 loop is CASSSPAGGWTEAFF. Here the CDR3 DNA reads TGTGCCAGCAGTTCCCCGGCAGGGGGATGGACTGAAGCTTTCTTT. The chain combines TRBV6-6 with TRBJ1-1; 7 bases are shared with TRBD1. Germline-derived CDR1 and CDR2 are MNHNY and SVGAGI (reference sequence). J lost 5 bases, V lost 4 bases, and 10 bases had no gene match. This CDR3 comprises 15 residues.

The table lists this clone with a count of one. V and J are TRBV6-5 and TRBJ2-7; 9 bases are a match to TRBD2. This CDR3 contains 12 residues. The V segment lost 4 bases and the J segment 7 bases; nucleotides outside the gene matches: 2. CDR1 is MNHEY and CDR2 is SVGAGI in the germline V gene. The CDR3 DNA sequence: TGTGCCAGCAGTTCTAGCGGGATGGAGCAGTACTTC. Protein sequence: CASSSSGMEQYF.

The chain recombines TRBV28 with TRBJ1-4; D gene uncertain. The CDR3 sequence is 13 residues long. In germline, CDR1 is MDHEN, CDR2 SYDVKM. The germline V and J ends were trimmed by 10 bases and 8 bases, with 17 bases remaining between them. The CDR3 sequence: CATETGIGEKLFF. CDR3 nucleotide sequence: TGTGCCACTGAGACGGGGATCGGAGAAAAACTGTTTTTT.

This rearrangement joins TRBV10-2 to TRBJ2-7; a possible D gene is TRBD2 (7 bases). Germline V gene data show CDR1 as WSHSY and CDR2 as SAAADI. The CDR3 has 17 residues. V lost 8 bases to trimming and J lost 3 bases, with 26 bases between them. As DNA, the CDR3 is TGCGCCAGCTCGGGGGCGGCACGGACTAGGGAAAGCTACGAGCAGTACTTC. Translation: CASSGAARTRESYEQYF.

This chain's CDR3 is CASSQATGPYTEAFF. DNA for the CDR3: TGTGCCAGCAGCCAAGCGACAGGCCCCTACACTGAAGCTTTCTTT. The chain links TRBV14 to TRBJ1-1, with D perhaps matching TRBD1 (6 bases). Germline V lookup: CDR1 SGHDN, CDR2 FVKESK. The CDR3 totals 15 residues. V was shortened by 1 base and J by 3 bases, with 12 bases between the two germline ends.